A single sample gave rise to the 6 T cell receptor beta chains below, sequenced in a study of blood T cell repertoires in COVID-19. Data came from immunoSEQ multiplex PCR; TCRdb stores just in-frame clones and leaves some out. This repertoire shows about 90,000 clones, approximately 86% found once; its top ten account for 1.2%. The sequenced sample was peripheral blood. Receptors originate from an elderly man with active or convalescent COVID-19.

The rearrangement uses TRBV27 and TRBJ1-5; D gene uncertain. Trimming removed 0 bases at V and 4 bases at J, with 13 bases between. The CDR3 is 16 amino acids. Germline CDR1 is MNHEY and CDR2 is SMNVEV (reference sequence). CDR3 amino acids: CASSLSVNSWNQPQHF. DNA for the CDR3: TGTGCCAGCAGTTTATCCGTGAACTCGTGGAATCAGCCCCAGCATTTT.

The rearrangement joins TRBV5-4 to TRBJ2-5, with 14 bases identical to TRBD2. Germline assignment: CDR1 SGHNT and CDR2 YYREEE (reference sequence). V gave up 4 bases and J gave up 5 bases; unmatched junction bases: 7. This CDR3 comprises 16 residues. The CDR3 DNA reads as TGTGCCAGCAGCGGACAGACTAGCGGGAGGGAGGAGACCCAGTACTTC. Translation gives CASSGQTSGREETQYF.

V usage is TRBV11-2 and J usage is TRBJ2-5, with TRBD1 matching 7 bases. The CDR3 contains 14 residues. The germline gives CDR1 SGHAT, CDR2 FQNNGV. After removal of 5 bases from V and 5 bases from J, the junction contained 8 bases not matched to a gene. CDR3 in amino acids: CASSMTGLTETQYF. The CDR3 DNA reads as TGTGCCAGCAGCATGACAGGGCTTACGGAGACCCAGTACTTC.

This rearrangement joins TRBV4-3 to TRBJ2-3; no reliable D call. Germline V gene sequence: CDR1 LGHNA, CDR2 YSLEER. The V and J ends lost 0 bases and 0 bases respectively, with 10 bases between them. CDR3 length: 16 amino acids. The CDR3 region has the DNA TGCGCCAGCAGCCAAGATTTGGCCAGGAGCACAGATACGCAGTATTTT. This sequence encodes CASSQDLARSTDTQYF.

The V call is TRBV28, the J call TRBJ1-5; weak D call: TRBD1 (6 bases). Trimming stripped 6 bases from V and 4 bases from J, with 16 bases between. Germline V CDR1 and CDR2: MDHEN, SYDVKM. This CDR3 has 15 amino acids. CDR3 in amino acids: CASRPDRIPNQPQHF. CDR3 in DNA: TGTGCCAGCAGACCCGACAGGATCCCGAATCAGCCCCAGCATTTT.

The chain recombines TRBV11-2 with TRBJ2-7; D is unresolved. Germline CDR1 and CDR2: SGHAT and FQNNGV. The ends were cut back, 2 bases at V and 4 bases at J, with 9 bases in the middle. The CDR3 loop spans 13 amino acids. CDR3: CASSLSASYEQYF. The CDR3 DNA sequence: TGTGCCAGCAGCTTATCGGCTAGTTACGAGCAGTACTTC.